The 28 T cell receptor beta chains below were found in one sample sequenced in a study of shared clonotypes between healthy human individuals. Method: immunoSEQ multiplex PCR; TCRdb's copy keeps in-frame clones and lacks some. The sample lists approximately 400,000 clones, around 96% occurring once. The source material was memory CD8+ T cells sorted from blood. Subset specified: CD45RO+ cells pooled with CCR7-negative TemRA cells. Source of these receptors: a young man in good health.

CDR3 amino acids: CASSISQGAAFF. CDR3 bases: TGTGCCAGCAGCATCTCACAGGGTGCTGCTTTCTTT. The genes are TRBV6-5 and TRBJ1-1; D may be TRBD1 (6 bases). From germline, CDR1 is MNHEY and CDR2 SVGAGI. Trimming shortened V by 6 bases and J by 11 bases, and 16 bases separated the two germline ends. The CDR3 runs 12 residues.

The genes are TRBV7-8 and TRBJ2-2, with D hard to call. CDR3 length: 15 residues. V was trimmed by 5 bases and J by 3 bases, leaving 13 bases between them. Germline assignment: CDR1 SGHVS and CDR2 FQNEAQ. CDR3 loop: CASSAEWVHTGELFF. The CDR3 DNA follows: TGTGCCAGCAGCGCCGAGTGGGTTCACACCGGGGAGCTGTTTTTT.

The J gene is TRBJ2-5, the V gene TRBV2; D possibly corresponds to TRBD2 (5 bases). The last part of the DNA fits TRBJ2-7 better; the J call may be wrong. CDR3 size: 14 residues. Looked up from germline, CDR1 is SNHLY and CDR2 is FYNNEI. CDR3 nucleotides: TGTGCCAGCAGTTTCCGGGAACCAACCTACGAGCAGTACTTC. Protein sequence: CASSFREPTYEQYF.

The chain uses TRBV5-1 and TRBJ2-1, with TRBD2 matching 14 bases. V lost 3 bases, J lost 6 bases, and 2 bases stayed unmatched. CDR1 SGHRS and CDR2 YFSETQ come from the germline V gene. This CDR3 spans 15 amino acids. CDR3 sequence (DNA): TGCGCCAGCAGCTGGGGACTAGCGGGAGTCAATGAGCAGTTCTTC. As protein: CASSWGLAGVNEQFF.

This clone was picked up one time. This rearrangement joins TRBV29-1 to TRBJ1-3; D might be TRBD1 (6 bases). The CDR3 loop spans 12 amino acids. Germline V lookup: CDR1 SQVTM, CDR2 ANQGSEA. V was pared by 7 bases and J by 4 bases, with 11 bases between. CDR3: CSAGTTGNTIYF. DNA for the CDR3: TGCAGCGCCGGGACAACAGGAAACACCATATATTTT.

This chain joins TRBV7-9 and TRBJ2-1, with 12 bases aligning to TRBD2. Germline-derived CDR1 and CDR2 are SEHNR and FQNEAQ (reference sequence). V shed 5 bases and J 7 bases; nucleotides not matched to a gene: 6. There are 15 residues in the CDR3. The CDR3 loop reads CASSPLAGGPNEQFF. For the CDR3, the DNA is TGTGCCAGCAGCCCGCTAGCGGGAGGGCCTAATGAGCAGTTCTTC. The full variable domain, rest sourced from reference TRBV7-9 and TRBJ2-1, is DTGVSQNPRHKITKRGQNVTFRCDPISEHNRLYWYRQTLGQGPEFLTYFQNEAQLEKSRLLSDRFSAERPKGSFSTLEIQRTEQGDSAMYLCASSPLAGGPNEQFFGPGTRLTVL.

This chain connects TRBV10-3 to TRBJ2-7; 7 positions agree with TRBD2. V dropped 5 bases and J dropped 7; count of bases not matched to a gene: 11. Germline-derived CDR1 and CDR2 are ENHRY and SYGVKD. This CDR3 is built from 14 residues. CDR3 in DNA: TGTGCCATCAGTAGGGGCGAGTCCGGGGGGGAGCAGTACTTC. Translation gives CAISRGESGGEQYF.

The rearrangement uses TRBV28 and TRBJ2-3, with 8 bases matching TRBD1. Germline lookup yields CDR1 MDHEN and CDR2 SYDVKM. The junction had 8 bases not matched to a gene; V was cut back by 7 bases and J by 5 bases. The CDR3 has 14 amino acids. CDR3 DNA sequence: TGTGCCAGCATGCCAGGGGGCTCAGGAGATACGCAGTATTTT. Encoded protein: CASMPGGSGDTQYF.

This rearrangement joins TRBV28 to TRBJ1-2, with TRBD1 matching 9 bases. Germline CDR1 and CDR2: MDHEN and SYDVKM. The CDR3 covers 13 residues. The V segment lost 6 bases and the J segment 5 bases; nucleotides outside the gene matches: 4. The CDR3 coding sequence is TGTGCCAGCAGCACAGGGGGCGTATATGGCTACACCTTC. Protein sequence: CASSTGGVYGYTF.

This chain links TRBV4-1 with TRBJ2-4; no firm D call. The CDR3 has 16 residues. Germline V lookup: CDR1 MGHRA, CDR2 YSYEKL. Trimming cost V 0 bases and J 6 bases, with 15 bases left between them. The CDR3 spells CASSQDRASIGNIQYF. The CDR3 DNA is TGCGCCAGCAGCCAAGATCGGGCTAGTATCGGAAACATTCAGTACTTC.

The V gene is TRBV2, the J gene TRBJ1-1, with 9 positions matching TRBD1. The CDR3 has 12 amino acids. Per the germline V gene, CDR1 is SNHLY and CDR2 is FYNNEI. V lost 9 bases and J lost 6; bases outside the gene matches: 5. This CDR3 reads CARKQGAPEAFF. In DNA form, the CDR3 reads TGTGCCAGGAAACAGGGGGCCCCTGAAGCTTTCTTT. Complete variable domain (other parts from reference TRBV2 and TRBJ1-1): EPEVTQTPSHQVTQMGQEVILRCVPISNHLYFYWYRQILGQKVEFLVSFYNNEISEKSEIFDDQFSVERPDGSNFTLKIRSTKLEDSAMYFCARKQGAPEAFFGQGTRLTVV.

This clone showed up just once. CDR3 sequence reads: CASSPGDRSLGQYF. The DNA for the CDR3 is TGTGCCAGCTCACCCGGGGACAGGTCCTTAGGGCAGTACTTC. The chain employs TRBV18 and TRBJ2-7; 8 nucleotides match TRBD1. V shed 3 bases and J 9 bases; nucleotides not matched to a gene: 10. The CDR3 sequence is 14 residues long. From germline, CDR1 is KGHSH and CDR2 LQKENI.

The V and J genes are TRBV6-4 and TRBJ2-1; either TRBD1 or TRBD2 may fit D (7 bases each). This CDR3 comprises 16 residues. V was cut by 3 bases and J by 4 bases, with 16 bases left in between. Per germline, CDR1 MRHNA and CDR2 SNTAGT. CDR3 sequence: CASSDNPGGGYNEQFF. CDR3 nucleotide sequence: TGTGCCAGCAGTGATAATCCAGGGGGAGGGTACAATGAGCAGTTCTTC.

The chain recombines TRBV27 with TRBJ2-7, with 7 bases matching TRBD2. CDR3 size: 16 residues. CDR1 is MNHEY and CDR2 is SMNVEV in the germline V gene (reference sequence). Losses at the gene ends were 6 bases for V and 3 bases for J; bases not matched to a gene: 14. The CDR3: CASSRSGLAVVYEQYF. The CDR3 DNA sequence: TGTGCCAGCAGCCGAAGCGGGCTAGCGGTTGTCTACGAGCAGTACTTC.

V usage is TRBV4-1 and J usage is TRBJ1-3, with D perhaps matching TRBD1 (6 bases). This CDR3 contains 16 residues. The germline gives CDR1 MGHRA, CDR2 YSYEKL. With 1 base removed from V and 0 bases from J, the gap between germline ends came to 10 bases. In DNA, the CDR3 is TGCGCCAGCAGCCAAGGAACAGGGTACTCTGGAAACACCATATATTTT. Translated: CASSQGTGYSGNTIYF.

The genes are TRBV5-4 and TRBJ2-7; 8 nucleotides line up with TRBD2. CDR3 length: 15 amino acids. Trimming removed 3 bases from V and 0 bases from J; junction bases left unmatched: 5. Looked up from germline, CDR1 is SGHNT and CDR2 is YYREEE (reference sequence). Here the CDR3 DNA reads TGTGCCAGCAGCTGGGGACTAGGGAGCTCCTACGAGCAGTACTTC. It is translated as CASSWGLGSSYEQYF. The complete variable domain, with remaining parts taken from reference TRBV5-4 and TRBJ2-7, reads ETGVTQSPTHLIKTRGQQVTLRCSSQSGHNTVSWYQQALGQGPQFIFQYYREEENGRGNFPPRFSGLQFPNYSSELNVNALELDDSALYLCASSWGLGSSYEQYFGPGTRLTVT.

This clone was observed once. The J gene is TRBJ2-3, the V gene TRBV5-1; D is perhaps TRBD2 (6 bases). The CDR3 runs to 14 residues. CDR1 SGHRS and CDR2 YFSETQ come from the germline V gene. V shed 6 bases and J shed 6 bases, with 17 bases lying between them. As DNA, the CDR3 is TGCGCCAGCACCACTGGCGGAGGGGCGGATACGCAGTATTTT. Protein: CASTTGGGADTQYF.

The chain has TRBV6-1 and TRBJ2-3; no clear D. Trimming pared 6 bases from V and 0 bases from J, leaving 4 bases between. This CDR3 spans 12 amino acids. The germline V gene has CDR1 MNHNS and CDR2 SASEGT. The CDR3 region has the DNA TGTGCCAGCAGGGACAGCACAGATACGCAGTATTTT. This sequence encodes CASRDSTDTQYF.

The chain employs TRBV7-2 and TRBJ2-2; no definite D call. This CDR3 is 14 amino acids long. V dropped 10 bases and J dropped 2 bases, with 14 bases sitting between them. Germline V CDR1 and CDR2: SGHTA, FQGNSA. CDR3 bases: TGTGCCACCAAACTAAGCTTTAACACCGGGGAGCTGTTTTTT. Translated: CATKLSFNTGELFF.

This chain uses TRBV27 with TRBJ2-2; D is undetermined. The CDR3 is made up of 13 amino acids. CDR1 is MNHEY and CDR2 is SMNVEV in the germline V gene (reference sequence). Trimming took 2 bases from V and 3 from J, leaving 4 bases between them. The CDR3 here is CASSLPYTGELFF. CDR3 DNA: TGTGCCAGCAGTTTACCTTACACCGGGGAGCTGTTTTTT.

Here the CDR3 reads CASSLLGTSGNEQFF. The CDR3 DNA reads TGTGCCAGCAGCTTACTGGGGACTAGCGGCAATGAGCAGTTCTTC. The J gene is TRBJ2-1, the V gene TRBV5-4, with 11 bases identical to TRBD2. Germline assignment: CDR1 SGHNT and CDR2 YYREEE (reference sequence). Trimming cost V 2 bases and J 6 bases; bases outside gene matches: 4. The CDR3 contains 15 residues.

Notes on this clone: This CDR3 is also generated by other DNA sequences in the sample. The chain uses TRBV6-5 and TRBJ2-5; D ambiguous. The CDR3 sequence is 12 residues long. Germline V gene lookup returns CDR1 MNHEY and CDR2 SVGAGI. Trimming shortened V by 2 bases and J by 1 base, and 2 bases separated the two germline ends. CDR3 protein: CASSYGQETQYF. CDR3 sequence (DNA): TGTGCCAGCAGTTACGGCCAAGAGACCCAGTACTTC.

The V call is TRBV28, the J call TRBJ1-5; 8 nucleotides line up with TRBD1. V shed 4 bases, J shed 7 bases, and the junction held 6 bases outside the gene matches. CDR1 MDHEN and CDR2 SYDVKM come from the germline V gene. This CDR3 is 14 amino acids long. Here the CDR3 reads CASSSTGVEQPQHF. CDR3 DNA sequence: TGTGCCAGCAGTTCGACAGGGGTGGAGCAGCCCCAGCATTTT. The entire variable domain, with the rest obtained from reference TRBV28 and TRBJ1-5, is as follows: DVKVTQSSRYLVKRTGEKVFLECVQDMDHENMFWYRQDPGLGLRLIYFSYDVKMKEKGDIPEGYSVSREKKERFSLILESASTNQTSMYLCASSSTGVEQPQHFGDGTRLSIL.

This sequence joins TRBV5-1 and TRBJ2-3; 9 nucleotides agree with TRBD2. There are 16 residues in the CDR3. Germline loops: CDR1 SGHRS, CDR2 YFSETQ. V shed 1 base and J 2 bases; nucleotides not matched to a gene: 5. CDR3 protein: CASSLSSGGLTDTQYF. The CDR3 DNA follows: TGCGCCAGCAGCTTGAGTAGCGGGGGCCTCACAGATACGCAGTATTTT.

V usage is TRBV9 and J usage is TRBJ2-6; a weak D match, TRBD2 (5 bases). The CDR3 is 13 residues long. V was cut by 4 bases and J by 10 bases, with 12 bases left in between. Germline assignment: CDR1 SGDLS and CDR2 YYNGEE. The DNA of the CDR3 is TGTGCCAGCAGCATAGGACTCACAAACGTCCTGACTTTC. Translated, it gives CASSIGLTNVLTF.

The chain has TRBV7-9 and TRBJ1-2; no clear D gene. The germline V and J ends were trimmed by 5 bases and 4 bases, with 17 bases remaining between them. The V gene's germline CDR1 is SEHNR and CDR2 FQNEAQ (reference sequence). The CDR3 length is 15 residues. The CDR3 DNA sequence: TGTGCCAGCAGCCCGGATTTCCAGGACTCCTATGGCTACACCTTC. Protein product: CASSPDFQDSYGYTF. The full variable domain, with the rest looked up from reference TRBV7-9 and TRBJ1-2, is DTGVSQNPRHKITKRGQNVTFRCDPISEHNRLYWYRQTLGQGPEFLTYFQNEAQLEKSRLLSDRFSAERPKGSFSTLEIQRTEQGDSAMYLCASSPDFQDSYGYTFGSGTRLTVV.

This chain connects TRBV6-1 to TRBJ2-1; D unresolved. Per germline, CDR1 MNHNS and CDR2 SASEGT. V was cut by 2 bases and J by 12 bases, with 20 bases left in between. The CDR3 extends over 15 amino acids. For the CDR3, the DNA is TGTGCCAGCAGTGAAATCGTCGGTTATAGGATACCGCAGTTCTTC. This encodes CASSEIVGYRIPQFF.

The J gene is TRBJ2-7, the V gene TRBV7-9; D gene unclear. Trimming stripped 5 bases from V and 4 bases from J, with 6 bases between. Germline V gene lookup returns CDR1 SEHNR and CDR2 FQNEAQ (reference sequence). The CDR3 contains 11 residues. DNA of the CDR3: TGTGCCAGCAGCGACAAATACGAGCAGTACTTC. It is translated as CASSDKYEQYF.